Shown below are 6 T cell receptor beta chains from a single sample sequenced in a study of OX40 agonist ivuxolimab in advanced cancers. Clones were sequenced by immunoSEQ multiplex PCR, and TCRdb holds only the in-frame ones, with some missing. The table has tens of thousands of clones, around four fifths seen once. The material sequenced was CD4+ or CD8+ T cells sorted from blood, taken in a trial of the OX40 agonist ivuxolimab. Receptors originate from an adult with an advanced solid tumor such as melanoma, head and neck, liver or kidney cancer.

CDR3 DNA: TGTGCCAGCCACCCCTGGGACTCCCGTAAGCAGTTCTTC. Protein: CASHPWDSRKQFF. The chain recombines TRBV19 with TRBJ2-1, with D perhaps matching TRBD2 (6 bases). This CDR3 spans 13 amino acids. Germline V gene lookup returns CDR1 LNHDA and CDR2 SQIVND (reference sequence). Deletions cut 9 bases from V and 11 bases from J, with 20 bases between.

J is TRBJ1-2 and V is TRBV30; 7 bases are a match to TRBD1. J gave up 5 bases and V 0 bases, and 6 bases lay outside the gene matches. Germline V gives CDR1 GTSNPN, CDR2 SVGIG (reference sequence). CDR3 size: 14 residues. The CDR3 reads CAWSVGRGIYGYTF. The CDR3 nucleotides read TGTGCCTGGAGTGTTGGCAGGGGGATTTATGGCTACACCTTC.

In this sample, this clone turned up a few times. V is TRBV2 and J is TRBJ1-2; D ambiguous. Trimming pared 3 bases from V and 7 bases from J, leaving 9 bases between. Germline CDR1 and CDR2: SNHLY and FYNNEI. The CDR3 covers 12 residues. Here the CDR3 reads CASSEGSIGYTF. The CDR3 DNA is TGTGCCAGCAGTGAGGGATCAATTGGCTACACCTTC.

The rearrangement links TRBV18 to TRBJ1-5, with 9 bases that match TRBD1. Germline V lookup: CDR1 KGHSH, CDR2 LQKENI. The J segment lost 5 bases and the V segment lost 3 bases, leaving 5 bases of the junction unmatched. The CDR3 consists of 15 residues. The CDR3, as DNA: TGTGCCAGCTCACCGGGACAGGGAGGGGATCAGCCCCAGCATTTT. The encoded protein is CASSPGQGGDQPQHF.

The chain recombines TRBV18 with TRBJ1-1; D is undetermined. V lost 4 bases to trimming and J lost 0 bases, with 6 bases between them. The CDR3 contains 13 residues. CDR1 is KGHSH and CDR2 is LQKENI in the germline V gene. The chain's CDR3 is CASSQALNTEAFF. The CDR3 DNA follows: TGTGCCAGCTCACAAGCGCTGAACACTGAAGCTTTCTTT. Full variable domain (outside the CDR3, taken from reference TRBV18 and TRBJ1-1): NAGVMQNPRHLVRRRGQEARLRCSPMKGHSHVYWYRQLPEEGLKFMVYLQKENIIDESGMPKERFSAEFPKEGPSILRIQQVVRGDSAAYFCASSQALNTEAFFGQGTRLTVV.

The V and J genes are TRBV5-1 and TRBJ2-3; perhaps D is TRBD1 or TRBD2 (5 bases each). Germline values: CDR1 SGHRS, CDR2 YFSETQ. Deletions cut 3 bases from V and 6 bases from J, with 14 bases between. CDR3 length equals 14 residues. The CDR3 region has the DNA TGCGCCAGCAGCTCGGACCTGGGGGACGATACGCAGTATTTT. Amino acid sequence: CASSSDLGDDTQYF. Looking up the rest from reference TRBV5-1 and TRBJ2-3 gives the full variable domain: KAGVTQTPRYLIKTRGQQVTLSCSPISGHRSVSWYQQTPGQGLQFLFEYFSETQRNKGNFPGRFSGRQFSNSRSEMNVSTLELGDSALYLCASSSDLGDDTQYFGPGTRLTVL.